The 32 T cell receptor beta chains below come from one sample, sequenced in a study of cytomegalovirus exposure and HLA in healthy donors. This PCR relied on a set of 60 Vbeta primers and 13 Jbeta primers. The repertoire was sequenced with immunoSEQ multiplex PCR; TCRdb's copy has only in-frame clones and lacks some. This sample has over 45,000 clones, with about 83% found just once. The specimen sequenced was PBMCs. The receptor set was obtained from a young man in good health and CMV-seronegative.

This chain connects TRBV18 to TRBJ2-7; TRBD2 might be the D (6 bases). The CDR3 runs 15 residues. The V and J ends lost 2 bases and 3 bases respectively, with 14 bases between them. Germline loops: CDR1 KGHSH, CDR2 LQKENI. The CDR3, as DNA: TGTGCCAGCTCACCAAGGCCTAGCGCAGGCTACGAGCAGTACTTC. It yields the protein CASSPRPSAGYEQYF.

Only one count was recorded for this clone. The rearrangement uses TRBV6-6 and TRBJ2-7, with 8 nucleotides matching TRBD1. V dropped 6 bases and J dropped 6; count of bases not matched to a gene: 13. CDR3 size: 15 residues. CDR1 and CDR2 from the germline V gene are MNHNY and SVGAGI (reference sequence). The CDR3 reads CASRNRGYAFGEQYF. DNA for the CDR3: TGTGCCAGCAGGAACAGGGGGTACGCGTTCGGCGAGCAGTACTTC.

The gene calls are TRBV6-4 and TRBJ2-1; 9 bases align to TRBD2. The CDR3 covers 15 residues. Germline CDR1 and CDR2: MRHNA and SNTAGT. V lost 5 bases and J lost 6; bases outside the gene matches: 8. CDR3 coding DNA: TGTGCCAGCAGTTTAGTAGCGGGGGCCCTCAATGAGCAGTTCTTC. It encodes CASSLVAGALNEQFF.

This chain joins TRBV9 and TRBJ2-6, with 9 bases lining up with TRBD1. CDR1 SGDLS and CDR2 YYNGEE come from the germline V gene. V lost 0 bases, J lost 4 bases, and 5 bases stayed unmatched. This CDR3 region has 17 residues. The CDR3 sequence is CASSVGGTGRGANVLTF. The CDR3 nucleotides are TGTGCCAGCAGCGTAGGGGGGACAGGGAGGGGGGCCAACGTCCTGACTTTC.

J is TRBJ1-4 and V is TRBV4-3; TRBD1 might be the D (5 bases). The V end was cut by 3 bases, the J end by 8 bases, with 10 bases between. The CDR3 spans 13 residues. The V gene's germline CDR1 is LGHNA and CDR2 YSLEER. The DNA for the CDR3 is TGCGCCAGCAGCCAGCAGGGAGGCGAAAAACTGTTTTTT. This sequence encodes CASSQQGGEKLFF.

The rearrangement joins TRBV2 to TRBJ2-5; 7 bases are a match to TRBD2. J lost 5 bases, V lost 6 bases, and 12 bases had no gene match. Germline CDR1 and CDR2: SNHLY and FYNNEI. This CDR3 is 15 amino acids long. CDR3 coding DNA: TGTGCCAGCAGAGCCCGGGCCGCCGGGGGGGAGACCCAGTACTTC. It specifies CASRARAAGGETQYF.

V gene TRBV5-4 combines with J gene TRBJ2-1; 15 nucleotides match TRBD2. Germline CDR1 and CDR2: SGHNT and YYREEE (reference sequence). Trimming cost V 5 bases and J 5 bases; bases outside gene matches: 14. The length of the CDR3 is 19 residues. CDR3 nucleotide sequence: TGTGCCAGCAGTCCTTGGGGACTAGCGGGAGGCGGAGGGAACAATGAGCAGTTCTTC. Translating it yields CASSPWGLAGGGGNNEQFF.

This sequence joins TRBV5-1 and TRBJ2-2; a weak D match, TRBD1 (6 bases). Trimming shortened V by 4 bases and J by 13 bases, and 20 bases separated the two germline ends. The CDR3 spans 14 residues. Germline CDR1 is SGHRS and CDR2 is YFSETQ. CDR3 coding DNA: TGCGCCAGCAGCCAGCAGCTTGGGGGCGGATGGCTGTTTTTT. Translating gives CASSQQLGGGWLFF.

V and J are TRBV19 and TRBJ2-2; TRBD2 might be the D (5 bases). Trimming took 9 bases from V and 0 from J, leaving 14 bases between them. Germline V gene data show CDR1 as LNHDA and CDR2 as SQIVND (reference sequence). This CDR3 is 15 amino acids long. The CDR3 nucleotides read TGTGCCAGCAAGCTAGCAAGGCCGAACACCGGGGAGCTGTTTTTT. This translates into CASKLARPNTGELFF.

This chain connects TRBV15 to TRBJ1-5; tentative D call: TRBD1 (5 bases). The V gene lost 4 bases and the J gene lost 4 bases, with 17 bases spanning the gap. Germline V CDR1 and CDR2: LNHNV, YYDKDF (reference sequence). The CDR3 loop spans 16 amino acids. The CDR3 reads CATSTRSGDPNQPQHF. Written as DNA, the CDR3 is TGTGCCACCAGCACCAGATCGGGGGACCCTAATCAGCCCCAGCATTTT. Looking up the rest from reference TRBV15 and TRBJ1-5 gives the full variable domain: DAMVIQNPRYQVTQFGKPVTLSCSQTLNHNVMYWYQQKSSQAPKLLFHYYDKDFNNEADTPDNFQSRRPNTSFCFLDIRSPGLGDTAMYLCATSTRSGDPNQPQHFGDGTRLSIL.

The chain joins TRBV28 to TRBJ2-1, with D maybe TRBD1 (6 bases). This CDR3 comprises 19 residues. Trimming cost V 3 bases and J 4 bases, with 25 bases left between them. CDR1 is MDHEN, CDR2 SYDVKM, per germline. CDR3 loop: CASSFSGTPASQGYNEQFF. The CDR3 coding sequence is TGTGCCAGCAGTTTTTCGGGCACCCCGGCTAGCCAGGGGTACAATGAGCAGTTCTTC.

The rearrangement links TRBV27 to TRBJ2-2, with D possibly being TRBD2 (6 bases). The CDR3 loop spans 16 amino acids. Germline V gene lookup returns CDR1 MNHEY and CDR2 SMNVEV (reference sequence). V was shortened by 6 bases and J by 6 bases, with 20 bases between the two germline ends. CDR3 sequence reads: CASRPVRSTGAGELFF. CDR3 sequence (DNA): TGTGCCAGCAGGCCAGTCAGGTCCACGGGAGCCGGGGAGCTGTTTTTT.

V and J are TRBV5-1 and TRBJ2-3; D is undetermined. With 4 bases removed from V and 3 bases from J, the gap between germline ends came to 12 bases. CDR3 length: 14 amino acids. Germline CDR1 reads SGHRS; CDR2 reads YFSETQ. The CDR3 DNA follows: TGCGCCAGCAGCCCTGATGAGGTAACAGATACGCAGTATTTT. This translates into CASSPDEVTDTQYF. The full variable domain, with the rest looked up from reference TRBV5-1 and TRBJ2-3, is KAGVTQTPRYLIKTRGQQVTLSCSPISGHRSVSWYQQTPGQGLQFLFEYFSETQRNKGNFPGRFSGRQFSNSRSEMNVSTLELGDSALYLCASSPDEVTDTQYFGPGTRLTVL.

The chain links TRBV25-1 to TRBJ2-7, with 12 bases that match TRBD2. J gave up 1 base and V 2 bases, and 0 bases lay outside the gene matches. This CDR3 is 15 amino acids long. The germline V gene encodes CDR1 MGHDK and CDR2 SYGVNS. The CDR3 here is CASSEGLAGSYEQYF. Here the CDR3 DNA reads TGTGCCAGCAGTGAAGGACTAGCGGGATCCTACGAGCAGTACTTC.

The chain has TRBV11-2 and TRBJ1-4; TRBD1 matches at 9 bases. The CDR3 sequence is 16 residues long. J was trimmed by 3 bases and V by 1 base; bases with no gene match: 3. CDR1 and CDR2 from the germline V gene are SGHAT and FQNNGV. Here the CDR3 reads CASSLGGQGSNEKLFF. CDR3 DNA sequence: TGTGCCAGCAGCTTAGGGGGACAGGGTTCTAATGAAAAACTGTTTTTT.

CDR3 loop: CASSLEAVCPEKQETQYF. DNA of the CDR3: TGTGCCAGCAGCTTAGAAGCGGTTTGCCCAGAGAAACAAGAGACCCAGTACTTC. This chain connects TRBV11-2 to TRBJ2-5; perhaps TRBD2 as D (5 bases). CDR1 and CDR2 (germline): SGHAT, FQNNGV. The CDR3 contains 18 residues. The ends were cut back, 0 bases at V and 2 bases at J, with 19 bases in the middle.

CDR3 DNA sequence: TGTGCCAGCAGCCCACGACTAGCGGGAGTCCACGAGCAGTACTTC. It translates to CASSPRLAGVHEQYF. The J gene is TRBJ2-7, the V gene TRBV9; TRBD2 agrees at 12 bases. The CDR3 is 15 residues long. Germline trimming cut 4 bases from V and 5 bases from J; bases unmatched to any gene: 7. Germline values: CDR1 SGDLS, CDR2 YYNGEE.

This rearrangement joins TRBV5-5 to TRBJ2-2; 7 nucleotides agree with TRBD1. After removal of 1 base from V and 6 bases from J, the junction contained 6 bases not matched to a gene. Germline CDR1 is SGHKS and CDR2 is YYEKEE (reference sequence). This CDR3 comprises 15 residues. The CDR3 DNA is TGTGCCAGCAGCTTGATCTCACAGGGGCCCGGGGAGCTGTTTTTT. Protein: CASSLISQGPGELFF.

The rearrangement links TRBV7-8 to TRBJ2-3, with D possibly matching TRBD2 (5 bases). V dropped 5 bases and J dropped 5 bases, with 11 bases sitting between them. This CDR3 contains 13 residues. Germline lookup yields CDR1 SGHVS and CDR2 FQNEAQ. DNA for the CDR3: TGTGCCAGCAGCACGGACGAGGGAGATACGCAGTATTTT. Amino acids: CASSTDEGDTQYF.

J is TRBJ2-2 and V is TRBV29-1; 8 bases are a match to TRBD1. This CDR3 has 15 residues. Germline CDR1 is SQVTM and CDR2 is ANQGSEA. With V trimmed by 5 bases and J by 1 base, 6 bases remained unmatched. For the CDR3, the DNA is TGCAGCGTTTCATCAGGGGGCGTGAACACCGGGGAGCTGTTTTTT. This gives the protein CSVSSGGVNTGELFF.

The V and J genes are TRBV19 and TRBJ1-5; a weak D match, TRBD1 (5 bases). Germline values: CDR1 LNHDA, CDR2 SQIVND (reference sequence). CDR3 size: 16 residues. Trimming pared 0 bases from V and 2 bases from J, leaving 11 bases between. The CDR3 protein is CASSIEAGYGNQPQHF. The CDR3 region has the DNA TGTGCCAGTAGTATAGAGGCAGGGTATGGCAATCAGCCCCAGCATTTT.

The chain joins TRBV2 to TRBJ1-5; 7 nucleotides agree with TRBD1. The CDR3 is 14 amino acids. The germline V gene has CDR1 SNHLY and CDR2 FYNNEI. With V trimmed by 5 bases and J by 6 bases, 7 bases remained unmatched. The CDR3, as DNA: TGTGCCAGCAGTCTACAGGGGTTGGTTCAGCCCCAGCATTTT. Residues: CASSLQGLVQPQHF.

This chain connects TRBV5-1 to TRBJ2-5; possible D gene TRBD2, 6 bases. The CDR3 has 13 amino acids. The V end lost 2 bases, the J end lost 5 bases, and 10 bases lay between the germline ends. Germline CDR1 and CDR2: SGHRS and YFSETQ. DNA for the CDR3: TGCGCCAGCAGCTTCGGGGGTGAGGAGACCCAGTACTTC. Translating gives CASSFGGEETQYF.

The chain uses TRBV27 and TRBJ1-3, with D tentatively TRBD1 (6 bases). V dropped 8 bases and J dropped 0 bases, with 8 bases sitting between them. Germline V gene data show CDR1 as MNHEY and CDR2 as SMNVEV (reference sequence). This CDR3 has 13 amino acids. CDR3 amino acids: CASRDISGNTIYF. CDR3 nucleotides: TGTGCCAGCCGGGACATCTCTGGAAACACCATATATTTT.

CDR3 coding DNA: TGCAGCGTTGAAGATCTTGGACTCTATGGCTACACCTTC. This sequence encodes CSVEDLGLYGYTF. The V call is TRBV29-1, the J call TRBJ1-2; D not certain. CDR1 and CDR2 (germline): SQVTM, ANQGSEA. V was clipped by 0 bases and J by 4 bases, with 9 bases between them. The CDR3 runs 13 residues.

This chain uses TRBV7-2 with TRBJ2-5; tentatively, D is TRBD2 (7 bases). Germline V gene lookup returns CDR1 SGHTA and CDR2 FQGNSA. The V end was cut by 5 bases, the J end by 2 bases, with 15 bases between. This CDR3 is 15 amino acids long. The CDR3 sequence: CASSQPRGGQETQYF. The DNA of the CDR3 is TGTGCCAGCAGCCAGCCTAGGGGGGGTCAAGAGACCCAGTACTTC.

The chain has TRBV20-1 and TRBJ1-2; D may be TRBD1 (6 bases). The germline V and J ends were trimmed by 4 bases and 11 bases, with 11 bases remaining between them. Germline V gene lookup returns CDR1 DFQATT and CDR2 SNEGSKA (reference sequence). This CDR3 region has 10 residues. In DNA form, the CDR3 reads TGCAGTGCTAAAATGGGACATTACACCTTC. Protein: CSAKMGHYTF.

This chain uses TRBV7-2 with TRBJ2-5; 10 bases agree with TRBD2. The J segment lost 5 bases and the V segment lost 2 bases, leaving 5 bases of the junction unmatched. The CDR3 loop spans 15 amino acids. Germline CDR1 and CDR2: SGHTA and FQGNSA. This CDR3 is CASSLPKTSGETQYF. CDR3 coding DNA: TGTGCCAGCAGCTTACCCAAGACTAGCGGGGAGACCCAGTACTTC.

The chain has TRBV19 and TRBJ2-1; TRBD2 might be the D (5 bases). This CDR3 has 14 residues. V lost 0 bases and J lost 9, with 12 bases in between. Per the germline V gene, CDR1 is LNHDA and CDR2 is SQIVND (reference sequence). CDR3 protein: CASSIEDGVGEQFF. In nucleotides, the CDR3 is TGTGCCAGTAGTATAGAGGACGGGGTCGGTGAGCAGTTCTTC.

This sequence joins TRBV2 and TRBJ2-7; no clear D gene. This CDR3 is built from 15 residues. CDR1 is SNHLY, CDR2 FYNNEI, per germline. V dropped 10 bases and J dropped 4 bases, with 23 bases sitting between them. CDR3 protein: CAIFFKQKAAYEQYF. The CDR3 DNA reads TGTGCCATTTTTTTCAAGCAGAAGGCGGCATACGAGCAGTACTTC.

The chain employs TRBV4-3 and TRBJ2-1; TRBD2 agrees at 7 bases. The CDR3 consists of 17 residues. Germline assignment: CDR1 LGHNA and CDR2 YSLEER. J was trimmed by 4 bases and V by 0 bases; bases with no gene match: 9. DNA for the CDR3: TGCGCCAGCAGCCAAGATCGGGGAGGGTGGGCATACAATGAGCAGTTCTTC. Encoded protein: CASSQDRGGWAYNEQFF.

This clone appeared a single time. The chain employs TRBV11-2 and TRBJ2-1; 10 bases align to TRBD1. The germline CDR1 and CDR2 sequences are SGHAT and FQNNGV. V was pared by 6 bases and J by 1 base, with 9 bases of the junction left unmatched. This CDR3 is built from 17 residues. CDR3 sequence (DNA): TGTGCCAGCAGACAGACAGGGGGCTTGGGTTCCTACAATGAGCAGTTCTTC. This encodes CASRQTGGLGSYNEQFF. The whole variable domain, remainder taken from reference TRBV11-2 and TRBJ2-1, is EAGVAQSPRYKIIEKRQSVAFWCNPISGHATLYWYQQILGQGPKLLIQFQNNGVVDDSQLPKDRFSAERLKGVDSTLKIQPAKLEDSAVYLCASRQTGGLGSYNEQFFGPGTRLTVL.